This T cell receptor beta chain is from a study of spatial heterogeneity in lung cancer. In TCRdb, the 5' RACE reads were re-called with MiXCR into one record per CDR3 protein. The sample carries roughly 48,000 distinct CDR3 sequences, approximately 5% recorded once. Time point in this sample: sample taken at primary tumor resection. TCRs were sequenced from unsorted whole RNA of tumor, nontumor lung or PBMC. This CDR3 is built from 15 residues. In germline, CDR1 is SEHNR, CDR2 FQNEAQ (reference sequence). After removal of 8 bases from V and 1 base from J, the junction contained 7 bases not matched to a gene.

Sequences were derived from PBMCs, sampled at surgery. The source of this sequence is a male donor with early-stage non-small cell lung cancer. The rearrangement joins TRBV7-9 to TRBJ2-1; 8 nucleotides agree with TRBD2. CDR3 DNA: TGTGCCAGCCTCCAAAGCGGGAGTTCCTACAATGAGCAGTTCTTC. The encoded protein is CASLQSGSSYNEQFF.